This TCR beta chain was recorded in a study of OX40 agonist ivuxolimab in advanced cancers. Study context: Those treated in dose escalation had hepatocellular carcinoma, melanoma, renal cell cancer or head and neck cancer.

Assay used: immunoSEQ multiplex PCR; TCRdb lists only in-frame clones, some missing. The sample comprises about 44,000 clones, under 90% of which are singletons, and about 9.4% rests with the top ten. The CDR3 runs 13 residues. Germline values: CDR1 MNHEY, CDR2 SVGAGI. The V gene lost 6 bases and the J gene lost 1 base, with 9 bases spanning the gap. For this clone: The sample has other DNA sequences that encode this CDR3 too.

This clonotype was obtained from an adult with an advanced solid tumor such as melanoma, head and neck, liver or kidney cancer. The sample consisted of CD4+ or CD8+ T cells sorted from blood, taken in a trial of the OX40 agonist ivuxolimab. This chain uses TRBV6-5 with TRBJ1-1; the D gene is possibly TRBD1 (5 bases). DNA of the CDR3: TGTGCCAGCAGGGGAACAGGGAACACTGAAGCTTTCTTT. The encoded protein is CASRGTGNTEAFF.